These T cell receptor beta chains were read from a single sample in a study of blood T cell repertoires in COVID-19. Assay used: immunoSEQ multiplex PCR; TCRdb lists only in-frame clones, some missing. The sample records 150,000 to 200,000 clones, about 74% being singletons. The specimen sequenced was peripheral blood. The receptor set was obtained from a man between 60 and 75 years old with acute or convalescent COVID-19. The CDR3 runs from the conserved cysteine through the conserved F or W. D genes are given only for firm matches. Clone size is given for some rows only: seen once, a few or many times, or a class if the clone is expanded.

j_call clone_size d_call v_call cdr3_aa cdr3_nt
TRBJ1-1 few . TRBV5-6 CASSLGQFNTEAFF TGTGCCAGCAGCTTGGGACAGTTTAACACTGAAGCTTTCTTT
TRBJ2-1 . . TRBV24-1 CATSDFAGREQFF TGTGCCACCAGTGATTTCGCGGGTCGTGAGCAGTTCTTC
TRBJ2-3 . . TRBV3-1/TRBV3-2 CASSQGALRSTDTQYF TGTGCCAGCAGCCAGGGGGCGTTGAGAAGCACAGATACGCAGTATTTT
TRBJ1-1 . . TRBV5-1 CASSSGVSTEAFF TGCGCCAGCAGCTCAGGGGTGAGCACTGAAGCTTTCTTT
TRBJ2-2 . . TRBV7-6 CASSLAKRQANTGELFF TGTGCCAGCAGCTTAGCGAAGAGACAGGCGAACACCGGGGAGCTGTTTTTT
TRBJ2-1 . TRBD2 TRBV14 CASSQDYGLAGAHNEQFF TGTGCCAGCAGCCAAGACTATGGACTAGCGGGGGCCCACAATGAGCAGTTCTTC
TRBJ1-1 . TRBD1 TRBV19 CASSLGPTGETEAFF TGTGCCAGTAGTCTGGGACCTACAGGGGAGACTGAAGCTTTCTTT
TRBJ2-1 . TRBD1 TRBV19 CASRTGGRISYNEQFF TGTGCCAGTAGGACAGGGGGCAGGATCTCCTACAATGAGCAGTTCTTC
TRBJ2-7 . TRBD2 TRBV5-3 CARSRRPRGRLHEQYF TGTGCCAGAAGCCGGCGCCCCCGCGGGAGACTCCACGAGCAGTACTTC
TRBJ2-5 . TRBD1 TRBV19 CASSRQGQETQYF TGTGCCAGTAGCAGACAGGGCCAAGAGACCCAGTACTTC
TRBJ1-3 . . TRBV4-1 CASSPLPRESSGNTIYF TGCGCCAGCAGCCCCCTCCCACGGGAAAGCTCTGGAAACACCATATATTTT
TRBJ2-1 few TRBD1 TRBV6-2/TRBV6-3 CASSSGTGGRSYNEQFF TGTGCCAGCAGTTCCGGGACAGGGGGCAGGTCCTACAATGAGCAGTTCTTC
TRBJ2-7 . TRBD1 TRBV3-1/TRBV3-2 CASSHPGQAYEQYF TGTGCCAGCAGCCATCCGGGACAGGCATACGAGCAGTACTTC
TRBJ2-3 . TRBD2 TRBV10-2 CASSGEGADTQYF TGCGCCAGCAGTGGGGAGGGAGCCGATACGCAGTATTTT
TRBJ1-1 few TRBD1 TRBV5-4 CASSPTGDVTEAFF TGTGCCAGCAGCCCGACAGGGGATGTCACTGAAGCTTTCTTT
TRBJ1-3 few TRBD1 TRBV9 CASSPTDRGDSDTIYF TGTGCCAGCAGCCCTACCGACAGGGGGGATTCGGACACCATATATTTT
TRBJ1-1 once . TRBV5-1 CASKEKIVQAENTEAFF TGCGCCAGCAAGGAAAAAATTGTCCAGGCAGAGAACACTGAAGCTTTCTTT
TRBJ2-7 . . TRBV29-1 CSVGKGGADEQYF TGCAGCGTGGGTAAAGGGGGGGCGGACGAGCAGTACTTC
TRBJ1-5 . . TRBV25-1 CASSPPTLTGNQPQHF TGTGCCAGCAGCCCGCCGACTCTAACGGGCAATCAGCCCCAGCATTTT
TRBJ2-1 . TRBD1 TRBV7-8 CASSSGQGGNEQFF TGTGCCAGCAGCTCAGGACAGGGGGGAAATGAGCAGTTCTTC
TRBJ2-6 . . TRBV5-1 CASSSDSNSGANVLTF TGCGCCAGCAGCTCGGACAGTAACTCTGGGGCCAACGTCCTGACTTTC
TRBJ2-5 . . TRBV7-3 CASSLLREETQYF TGTGCCAGCAGCTTACTCCGGGAAGAGACCCAGTACTTC
TRBJ2-2 once . TRBV5-5 CASSLMGGGTGELFF TGTGCCAGCAGCTTGATGGGAGGGGGTACCGGGGAGCTGTTTTTT
TRBJ2-6 . . TRBV6-2/TRBV6-3 CASSYTKRDTLPGANVLTF TGTGCCAGCAGTTACACCAAACGGGACACCCTCCCTGGGGCCAACGTCCTGACTTTC